The T cell receptor (beta chain) under discussion was sequenced for a study of T cell responses to AZD1222 COVID-19 vaccine. Across the study: Pooling was applied to second doses at about 4 or about 12 weeks.

Only one count was recorded for this clone. Its antigen is unknown. The CDR3 runs 13 residues. After removal of 11 bases from V and 6 bases from J, the junction contained 8 bases not matched to a gene. The germline V gene encodes CDR1 MDHEN and CDR2 SYDVKM. Overall study findings and caveats: Just a handful of AZD1222 recipients tested seropositive at baseline. Spike as a whole was targeted by vaccine-associated CD4 TCRs, dominant at 160-218 and 743-854.

Measured with immunoSEQ multiplex PCR; TCRdb has only the in-frame clones, and not every one. The sample holds 75,000 to 100,000 clones, approximately 87% seen once. The specimen was peripheral blood, collected on day 0 of AZD1222 vaccination. The chain uses TRBV28 and TRBJ2-1; TRBD2 matches at 9 bases. This TCR derives from an adult in good health. The CDR3 bases are TGTGCCCACCGGGCGGGAGGGGGCAATGAGCAGTTCTTC. This gives the protein CAHRAGGGNEQFF.